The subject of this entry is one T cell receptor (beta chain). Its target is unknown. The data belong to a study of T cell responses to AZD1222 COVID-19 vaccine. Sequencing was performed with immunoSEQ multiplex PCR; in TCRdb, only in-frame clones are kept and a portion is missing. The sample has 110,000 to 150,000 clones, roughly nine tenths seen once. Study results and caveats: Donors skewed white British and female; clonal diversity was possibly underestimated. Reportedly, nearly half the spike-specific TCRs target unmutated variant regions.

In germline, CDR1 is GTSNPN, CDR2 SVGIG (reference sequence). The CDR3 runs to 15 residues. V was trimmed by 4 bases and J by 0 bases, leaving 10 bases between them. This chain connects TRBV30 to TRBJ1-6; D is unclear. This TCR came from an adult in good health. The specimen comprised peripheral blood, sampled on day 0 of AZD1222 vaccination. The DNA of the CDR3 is TGTGCCTGGATACCGGTGAACTCCTATAATTCACCCCTCCACTTT. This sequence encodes CAWIPVNSYNSPLHF.